This TCR beta chain was sequenced for a study of T cell responses to AZD1222 COVID-19 vaccine. Assay: immunoSEQ multiplex PCR; the TCRdb copy retains only in-frame clones and omits some. This sample yields 130,000 to 150,000 clones, of which about 92% are seen a single time; 1.9% belongs to the top ten. The germline CDR1 and CDR2 sequences are LGHNA and YNFKEQ. This CDR3 contains 17 residues. With V trimmed by 1 base and J by 2 bases, 5 bases remained unmatched. The material was peripheral blood, obtained on day 0 of AZD1222 vaccination. This chain connects TRBV4-2 to TRBJ2-7, with 13 bases aligning to TRBD2. The TCR was taken from an adult in good health. This chain's CDR3 is CASSQGTSGGAPYEQYF. The CDR3 nucleotides read TGTGCCAGCAGCCAAGGCACTAGCGGGGGGGCCCCCTACGAGCAGTACTTC.